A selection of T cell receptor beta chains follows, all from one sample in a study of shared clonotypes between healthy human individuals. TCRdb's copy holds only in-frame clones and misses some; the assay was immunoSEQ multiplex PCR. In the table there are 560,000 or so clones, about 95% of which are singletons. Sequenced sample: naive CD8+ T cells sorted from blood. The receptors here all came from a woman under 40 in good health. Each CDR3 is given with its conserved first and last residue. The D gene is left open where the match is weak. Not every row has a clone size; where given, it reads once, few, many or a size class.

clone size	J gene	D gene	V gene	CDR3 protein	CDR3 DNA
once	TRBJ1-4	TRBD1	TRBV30	CAWDETGGNEKLFF	TGTGCCTGGGACGAGACAGGGGGAAACGAAAAACTGTTTTTT
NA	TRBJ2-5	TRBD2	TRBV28	CASSYVAGSPQETQYF	TGTGCCAGCAGTTACGTAGCGGGAAGCCCGCAAGAGACCCAGTACTTC
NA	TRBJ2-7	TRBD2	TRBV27	CASSGDTSGSRGEQYF	TGTGCCAGCAGTGGAGATACTAGCGGGAGCCGGGGGGAGCAGTACTTC
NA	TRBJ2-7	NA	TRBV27	CASSLEGRSYEQYF	TGTGCCAGCAGTTTAGAGGGACGGTCCTACGAGCAGTACTTC
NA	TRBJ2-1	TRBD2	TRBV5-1	CASSYIGRAFWNEQFF	TGCGCCAGCAGCTACATCGGGAGGGCCTTTTGGAATGAGCAGTTCTTC
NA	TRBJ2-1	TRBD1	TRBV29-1	CSARDRGIAEQFF	TGCAGCGCTAGGGACAGGGGGATCGCTGAGCAGTTCTTC
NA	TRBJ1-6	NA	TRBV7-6	CASSQLQGGNSPLHF	TGTGCCAGCAGCCAATTACAGGGCGGTAATTCACCCCTCCACTTT
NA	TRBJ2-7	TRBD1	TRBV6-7	CASSYPIDARRGLYEQYF	TGTGCCAGCAGTTACCCCATCGATGCTCGCAGGGGGTTGTACGAGCAGTACTTC
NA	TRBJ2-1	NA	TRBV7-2	CASSLMAGSYNEQFF	TGTGCCAGCAGCTTAATGGCGGGGTCCTACAATGAGCAGTTCTTC
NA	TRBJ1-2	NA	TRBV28	CASSDPDGRGYTF	TGTGCCAGCAGTGACCCCGACGGTCGTGGCTACACCTTC
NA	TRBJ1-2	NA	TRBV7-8	CASSSYGSPYGYTF	TGTGCCAGCAGCTCCTATGGGAGCCCCTATGGCTACACCTTC
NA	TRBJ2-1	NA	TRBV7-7	CASSLGSSGYNEQFF	TGTGCCAGCAGCTTAGGGAGCTCGGGGTACAATGAGCAGTTCTTC